The clone carrying this T cell receptor beta chain was counted at least ten times. Using its own MiXCR run on the RT-PCR reads, TCRdb lists one record per CDR3 protein. Of more than 600,000 distinct CDR3 sequences listed, 13% to 15% are singletons. This clonotype was obtained from a female donor in good health, serving as a healthy control. Specimen: memory CD4+ T cells from blood.

CDR3 nucleotide sequence: TGTGCCAGCAGTCTAACCGGGACAGGGAGGATCTACGAGCAGTACTTC. This encodes CASSLTGTGRIYEQYF. The V and J genes are TRBV27 and TRBJ2-7, with 9 bases fitting TRBD1. From germline, CDR1 is MNHEY and CDR2 SMNVEV (reference sequence). The length of the CDR3 is 16 residues. Losses at the gene ends were 5 bases for V and 3 bases for J; bases not matched to a gene: 11.